The subject of this entry is one T cell receptor beta chain. The antigen remains undetermined. TCRdb's table, derived via immunoSEQ multiplex PCR, lists solely in-frame clones and lacks some. This sample has some 350,000 clones, with 90% to 95% found just once. These data originate in a study of Ad26.COV2.S vaccination and SARS-CoV-2 variants. Study-level results: Using TCR breadth and depth analyses may have led to underestimated total T cell responses. Marked by substantial breadth, spike-specific CD8+ and CD4+ T cell responses were reportedly seen after vaccination.

The V and J ends lost 2 bases and 3 bases respectively, with 11 bases between them. Germline V gene sequence: CDR1 SEHNR, CDR2 FQNEAQ (reference sequence). This CDR3 contains 15 residues. The source material was peripheral blood, sampled after recovery from COVID-19. The source is a human donor who had recovered from COVID-19. The V gene is TRBV7-9, the J gene TRBJ2-1; a weak D match, TRBD2 (6 bases). Here the CDR3 reads CASSLRGDRYNEQFF. DNA of the CDR3: TGTGCCAGCAGCTTACGCGGGGACCGCTACAATGAGCAGTTCTTC.